This TCR beta chain came from a study of Ad26.COV2.S vaccination and SARS-CoV-2 variants. Profiling relied on immunoSEQ multiplex PCR, and the TCRdb table lists in-frame clones only, not all of them. Of about 420,000 clones listed, roughly 90% are singletons. The treatment: roughly 19 received Ad26.COV2.S at low or high dose, single or two shots; 5 received placebo; per-sample allocation not given. Sampling occurred on day 63 after the first vaccine or placebo injection. In its sample, this clone was seen once. CDR1 LNHDA and CDR2 SQIVND come from the germline V gene (reference sequence). This CDR3 comprises 13 residues. V lost 6 bases and J lost 5; bases outside the gene matches: 4.

The input for sequencing was peripheral blood, taken in a trial of Ad26.COV2.S vaccine versus placebo. The receptor was isolated from a person aged 18-65 years who received the Ad26.COV2.S COVID-19 vaccine or a placebo. The chain carries TRBV19 and TRBJ2-5; TRBD1 matches 9 bases. The CDR3 nucleotides read TGTGCCAGTAGCGACAGGGGGTGGGAGACCCAGTACTTC. Translating gives CASSDRGWETQYF. Drawing the rest from reference TRBV19 and TRBJ2-5, the complete variable domain is DGGITQSPKYLFRKEGQNVTLSCEQNLNHDAMYWYRQDPGQGLRLIYYSQIVNDFQKGDIAEGYSVSREKKESFPLTVTSAQKNPTAFYLCASSDRGWETQYFGPGTRLLVL.